Sequencing of this T cell receptor beta chain was carried out in a study of blood T cell repertoires in COVID-19. Study context: Italy, Spain and the United States were the sources of the convalescent and acute COVID-19 samples. T cells, B-cell-depleted T cells, or PBMCs supplied cDNA or gDNA.

Germline V gives CDR1 SGHNT, CDR2 YENEEA. The CDR3 contains 14 residues. With 4 bases removed from V and 2 bases from J, the gap between germline ends came to 12 bases. Per the original data handling: Reference gene primer amplification gave estimated nucleated cell counts. The table came from immunoSEQ multiplex PCR; TCRdb's copy has only in-frame clones and leaves some out. V and J calls plus clone size are reproduced from that table; the DNA served to infer D and trimming. The sample records about 14,000 clones, around 88% being singletons. Sequencing was carried out using peripheral blood. The chain is built from TRBV11-3 and TRBJ2-7; D may be TRBD1 (6 bases). This sequence was found in a human donor with active COVID-19. The donor label of this sample is uncertain. CDR3 in DNA: TGTGCCAGCAGCTCAGGGGAGAGGCCCTACGAGCAGTACTTC. Protein: CASSSGERPYEQYF.